This T cell receptor beta chain came from a study of CD8 T cells in ankylosing spondylitis. Each TCR beta library was made by quantitative 5'-RACE that incorporated molecular barcodes. In TCRdb, the 5' RACE reads were re-called with MiXCR into one record per CDR3 protein. The data show about 360,000 distinct CDR3 sequences, 20% to 25% seen once. Study-wide results and caveats: It appeared that ankylosing spondylitis blood was characterized by a TCR beta motif of fewer than ten highly homologous variants.

Regarding this clonotype: Its matching antigen is unknown.

The source material was blood, either unsorted or a sorted T cell fraction (not recorded which). This receptor was obtained from a male donor with ankylosing spondylitis or in good health (not recorded which).

CDR3 coding DNA: TGTGCCAGCAGCCAAGCGGGGGGGTGGGAGACCCAGTACTTC. This codes for CASSQAGGWETQYF. This chain links TRBV3-1 with TRBJ2-5; 8 nucleotides line up with TRBD2. Trimming removed 1 base from V and 5 bases from J; junction bases left unmatched: 3. This CDR3 is built from 14 residues. Per germline, CDR1 LGHDT and CDR2 YNNKEL (reference sequence).